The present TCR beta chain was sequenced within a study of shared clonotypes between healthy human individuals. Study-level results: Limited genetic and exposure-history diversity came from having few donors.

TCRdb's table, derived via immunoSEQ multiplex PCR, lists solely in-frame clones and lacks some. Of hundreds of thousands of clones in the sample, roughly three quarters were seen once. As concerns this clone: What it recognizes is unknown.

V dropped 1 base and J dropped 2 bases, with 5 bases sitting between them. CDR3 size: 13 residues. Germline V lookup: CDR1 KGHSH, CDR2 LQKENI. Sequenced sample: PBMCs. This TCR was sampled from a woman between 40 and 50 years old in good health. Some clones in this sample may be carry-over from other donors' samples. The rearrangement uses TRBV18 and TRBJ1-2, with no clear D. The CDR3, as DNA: TGTGCCAGCTCACCACAAATGAACTATGGCTACACCTTC. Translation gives CASSPQMNYGYTF.